This entry is about one T cell receptor (beta chain). The target antigen is unknown. The sample contains more than one DNA sequence encoding this CDR3. The data were produced by immunoSEQ multiplex PCR, yet TCRdb's version contains in-frame clones alone and is incomplete. The sample has a few million clones, 93% seen once. Naive CD8 cells lacked CD45RO and underwent positive selection for CCR7, leaving out terminally differentiated effector memory CD45RA+ cells. The data stem from a study of shared clonotypes between healthy human individuals. Overall study: CD8 memory received one plate per donor, CD8 naive two, CD4 memory three and CD4 naive three. General study findings and limits: A few donors had approximately 4.6% of their naive CD4 clonotypes in common. Since donors were few, the genetic and exposure-history diversity represented was limited.

The CDR3 length is 13 residues. V was shortened by 0 bases and J by 3 bases, with 6 bases between the two germline ends. CDR1 and CDR2 from the germline V gene are SGHTA and FQGTGA. The sample was naive CD8+ T cells from PBMCs. The V gene is TRBV7-3, the J gene TRBJ2-7; D possibly corresponds to TRBD1 (6 bases). The receptor's source is a man in his late teens or twenties in good health. Some clones in this sample may be carry-over from other donors' samples. CDR3 region: CASSLTDSYEQYF. In DNA, the CDR3 is TGTGCCAGCAGCTTAACGGACAGCTACGAGCAGTACTTC.